Here is one T cell receptor beta chain with its context. Its antigen is currently unknown. Other DNA sequences of this sample code for an identical CDR3. This record belongs to a study of shared clonotypes between healthy human individuals. Germline V gene sequence: CDR1 SEHNR, CDR2 FQNEAQ (reference sequence). This CDR3 spans 13 amino acids. The germline V and J ends were trimmed by 5 bases and 1 base, with 8 bases remaining between them. Method: immunoSEQ multiplex PCR; TCRdb's copy keeps in-frame clones and lacks some. The table lists 1,400,000 or so clones, around 98.5% of them singletons, with under 0.45% in the top ten. General observations from the study: Expectations were that clonotype sharing among donors would be affected by sequencing depth. Larger estimated richness was generally recorded for naive subsets relative to memory subsets.

Material for sequencing was naive CD4+ T cells sorted from blood. Subset described: CD45RA+ positively selected. This sequence was found in a man younger than 40 in good health. The V and J genes are TRBV7-9 and TRBJ1-1; D not certain. CDR3 region: CASSRPGNTEAFF. In DNA, the CDR3 is TGTGCCAGCAGCCGCCCGGGGAACACTGAAGCTTTCTTT.